These 30 T cell receptor beta chains originate from one sample sequenced in a study of T cells in Graves' hyperthyroidism and ophthalmopathy. TCR beta CDR3 sequences were amplified from RNA transcripts. Using the HTBI primer set, a first-round RT-PCR was run on the TCR CDR3. Using its own MiXCR run on the multiplex PCR reads, TCRdb lists one record per CDR3 protein. The sample contains 600,000 or so distinct CDR3 sequences, 46% of which appear only once. Sequencing was carried out using peripheral blood or thyroid tissue (not recorded which). These receptors were taken from a young woman with Graves' hyperthyroidism.

In DNA form, the CDR3 reads TGTGCCAGTAATTTAGGGACAGGGGGGAGACGGGAGACCCAGTACTTC. Translating it yields CASNLGTGGRRETQYF. This sequence joins TRBV19 and TRBJ2-5; 11 bases are shared with TRBD1. Germline lookup yields CDR1 LNHDA and CDR2 SQIVND (reference sequence). With 7 bases clipped from V and 5 bases from J, the junction kept 12 bases outside the gene matches. CDR3 length equals 16 residues.

The V call is TRBV7-9, the J call TRBJ1-5; TRBD1 is a possible D gene (5 bases). This CDR3 spans 12 amino acids. Germline V CDR1 and CDR2: SEHNR, FQNEAQ (reference sequence). V was clipped by 7 bases and J by 7 bases, with 11 bases between them. In DNA form, the CDR3 reads TGTGCCAGCAATATACAGGACCAGCCCCAGCATTTT. This codes for CASNIQDQPQHF. Looking up the rest from reference TRBV7-9 and TRBJ1-5 gives the full variable domain: DTGVSQNPRHKITKRGQNVTFRCDPISEHNRLYWYRQTLGQGPEFLTYFQNEAQLEKSRLLSDRFSAERPKGSFSTLEIQRTEQGDSAMYLCASNIQDQPQHFGDGTRLSIL.

The V call is TRBV24-1, the J call TRBJ1-2; the D gene is possibly TRBD1 (5 bases). The CDR3 extends over 15 amino acids. Germline V gives CDR1 KGHDR, CDR2 SFDVKD. With 11 bases removed from V and 0 bases from J, the gap between germline ends came to 18 bases. CDR3 DNA: TGTGCCATCGCGGGGGACTTAACAACTAACTATGGCTACACCTTC. Its protein is CAIAGDLTTNYGYTF.

This clonotype has at least ten counts. The chain recombines TRBV29-1 with TRBJ1-1; D not resolved. V was pared by 7 bases and J by 1 base, with 10 bases between. The CDR3 is 12 residues long. Germline CDR1 and CDR2: SQVTM and ANQGSEA. CDR3 in DNA: TGCAGCGCCGCCCCAGAGAACACTGAAGCTTTCTTT. Translation gives CSAAPENTEAFF.

The chain has TRBV7-9 and TRBJ1-1; TRBD1 agrees at 7 bases. The CDR3 has 15 residues. Germline V gives CDR1 SEHNR, CDR2 FQNEAQ (reference sequence). Germline trimming cut 1 base from V and 6 bases from J; bases unmatched to any gene: 8. The CDR3, as DNA: TGTGCCAGCAGCTTAGACGACAGGGTGAGCCCTGAAGCTTTCTTT. It codes for CASSLDDRVSPEAFF.

The chain combines TRBV6-6 with TRBJ2-7; maybe TRBD1 (6 bases). V was trimmed by 6 bases and J by 2 bases, leaving 14 bases between them. This CDR3 region has 14 residues. The germline V gene encodes CDR1 MNHNY and CDR2 SVGAGI (reference sequence). Here the CDR3 reads CASRVGQTTYEQYF. The CDR3, as DNA: TGTGCCAGCAGGGTCGGACAGACCACCTACGAGCAGTACTTC.

In this sample, this clonotype turned up a few times. The chain uses TRBV14 and TRBJ2-6; a possible D gene is TRBD2 (6 bases). From germline, CDR1 is SGHDN and CDR2 FVKESK. V lost 8 bases, J lost 2 bases, and 10 bases lay in between. This CDR3 has 14 amino acids. The CDR3 reads CASSRRAGANVLTF. DNA of the CDR3: TGTGCCAGCTCCCGGAGGGCTGGGGCCAACGTCCTGACTTTC.

The genes are TRBV7-9 and TRBJ1-5; 7 bases match TRBD1. Germline V gene lookup returns CDR1 SEHNR and CDR2 FQNEAQ (reference sequence). J was trimmed by 10 bases and V by 3 bases; bases with no gene match: 9. The length of the CDR3 is 14 residues. CDR3 DNA: TGTGCCAGCAGCTTGCGGGACAGCAGAGGCCCCCAGCATTTT. It codes for CASSLRDSRGPQHF.

To note about this clonotype: The junction differs from germline at one of its ends, possibly a read error. The J gene is TRBJ2-5, the V gene TRBV7-7; TRBD1 agrees at 9 bases. This CDR3 is built from 14 residues. From germline, CDR1 is SSHAT and CDR2 FNYEAQ (reference sequence). DNA of the CDR3: TGTGCTAGCAGCGTTGGGACAGGGCAAGAGACCCAGTACTTC. It is translated as CASSVGTGQETQYF.

This clonotype was observed a few times. V gene TRBV7-8 combines with J gene TRBJ1-2, with a possible D match to TRBD1 (5 bases). Germline-derived CDR1 and CDR2 are SGHVS and FQNEAQ. Trimming shortened V by 5 bases and J by 0 bases, and 13 bases separated the two germline ends. This CDR3 comprises 15 residues. The CDR3 DNA is TGTGCCAGCAGCCCGGGGACGCGCGCTAACTATGGCTACACCTTC. This sequence encodes CASSPGTRANYGYTF.

This clonotype has just a few counts. DNA for the CDR3: TGTGCCAGCAGTTCCCCGGGGCCTCAGCCCCAGCATTTT. It codes for CASSSPGPQPQHF. This sequence joins TRBV6-4 and TRBJ1-5, with D possibly being TRBD1 (5 bases). Trimming took off 5 bases at V and 6 bases at J, with 11 bases between the two ends. CDR3 length: 13 amino acids. Germline CDR1 reads MRHNA; CDR2 reads SNTAGT.

The J gene is TRBJ2-2, the V gene TRBV7-8, with D perhaps matching TRBD2 (5 bases). Germline V gives CDR1 SGHVS, CDR2 FQNEAQ. Trimming took off 5 bases at V and 5 bases at J, with 9 bases between the two ends. CDR3 length equals 13 residues. The CDR3 protein is CASSTGWTGELFF. CDR3 nucleotides: TGTGCCAGCAGCACGGGATGGACCGGGGAGCTGTTTTTT.

Points on this clonotype: Just one base apart from a much larger clone, this may be a read error. CDR3 sequence (DNA): TGTGCCAGCGTGGAAAGGGAGACGTTAAAGACCCAGTACTTC. Residues: CASVERETLKTQYF. This chain uses TRBV2 with TRBJ2-5; TRBD2 is a possible D gene (5 bases). This CDR3 comprises 14 residues. Trimming took off 8 bases at V and 6 bases at J, with 19 bases between the two ends. CDR1 and CDR2 (germline): SNHLY, FYNNEI.

This sequence joins TRBV7-3 and TRBJ2-5; 7 nucleotides match TRBD2. The J segment lost 9 bases and the V segment lost 2 bases, leaving 9 bases of the junction unmatched. The germline V gene has CDR1 SGHTA and CDR2 FQGTGA. The CDR3 spans 14 residues. In DNA form, the CDR3 reads TGTGCCAGCAGCTTAGCGGGGGTGGGCCAGCCCCAGTACTTC. The encoded protein is CASSLAGVGQPQYF.

V usage is TRBV12-3 or TRBV12-4 and J usage is TRBJ1-2; unclear D gene. Trimming cost V 4 bases and J 1 base, with 10 bases left between them. This CDR3 contains 14 residues. CDR3 sequence (DNA): TGTGCCAGCAGTTCATCAGGAAATAACTATGGCTACACCTTC. Amino acids: CASSSSGNNYGYTF.

V is TRBV20-1 and J is TRBJ1-5; 10 bases map to TRBD1. Germline V lookup: CDR1 DFQATT, CDR2 SNEGSKA (reference sequence). With 3 bases clipped from V and 5 bases from J, the junction kept 7 bases outside the gene matches. The CDR3 length is 15 residues. This chain's CDR3 is CSARVRDRGYQPQHF. Here the CDR3 DNA reads TGCAGTGCTAGGGTCCGGGACAGGGGTTATCAGCCCCAGCATTTT.

To note about this clonotype: A much larger clone lies one base from this, so it may be a read error. The DNA for the CDR3 is TGTGCCATCAGTGCGGGGGCCTTCGGAAACACCATATATTTT. This gives the protein CAISAGAFGNTIYF. The rearrangement joins TRBV10-3 to TRBJ1-3; TRBD1 is a possible D gene (6 bases). Trimming took off 4 bases at V and 4 bases at J, with 11 bases between the two ends. Germline V gene sequence: CDR1 ENHRY, CDR2 SYGVKD. The length of the CDR3 is 14 residues.

The chain recombines TRBV25-1 with TRBJ1-2; perhaps TRBD1 as D (6 bases). Germline values: CDR1 MGHDK, CDR2 SYGVNS. This CDR3 comprises 15 residues. V shed 5 bases and J shed 5 bases, with 18 bases lying between them. DNA for the CDR3: TGTGCCAGCAGTTCTGGTTCAGGGGCAGCTTATGGCTACACCTTC. Protein sequence: CASSSGSGAAYGYTF.

In this sample, this clonotype turned up many times. The chain combines TRBV29-1 with TRBJ1-5; no firm D call. The CDR3 has 13 residues. Germline loops: CDR1 SQVTM, CDR2 ANQGSEA. V gave up 8 bases and J gave up 0 bases, with 11 bases separating them. Here the CDR3 DNA reads TGCAGCTATCGGGGAGGTAGCAATCAGCCCCAGCATTTT. Translation: CSYRGGSNQPQHF.

The chain joins TRBV19 to TRBJ1-5, with D perhaps matching TRBD1 (6 bases). V was pared by 5 bases and J by 3 bases, with 11 bases between. The germline CDR1 and CDR2 sequences are LNHDA and SQIVND (reference sequence). The CDR3 covers 14 residues. The CDR3 here is CASSLQGLNQPQHF. CDR3 nucleotide sequence: TGTGCCAGTAGTCTACAGGGACTCAATCAGCCCCAGCATTTT. Drawing the rest from reference TRBV19 and TRBJ1-5, the complete variable domain is DGGITQSPKYLFRKEGQNVTLSCEQNLNHDAMYWYRQDPGQGLRLIYYSQIVNDFQKGDIAEGYSVSREKKESFPLTVTSAQKNPTAFYLCASSLQGLNQPQHFGDGTRLSIL.

The chain links TRBV20-1 to TRBJ1-5; 7 positions agree with TRBD1. In germline, CDR1 is DFQATT, CDR2 SNEGSKA (reference sequence). Losses at the gene ends were 4 bases for V and 3 bases for J; bases not matched to a gene: 6. The CDR3 spans 14 residues. The CDR3 region has the DNA TGCAGTGCTAAAGAGGGGACAGCCAATCAGCCCCAGCATTTT. Residues: CSAKEGTANQPQHF.

This clonotype is a singleton in its sample. The chain couples TRBV7-9 to TRBJ2-7; 9 nucleotides match TRBD2. CDR3 size: 15 residues. Unmatched junction bases numbered 8, after V lost 5 bases and J lost 3 bases. Germline V gives CDR1 SEHNR, CDR2 FQNEAQ (reference sequence). DNA for the CDR3: TGTGCCAGCAGCGTAACCGGGACTAGCCGCTACGAGCAGTACTTC. Its protein is CASSVTGTSRYEQYF.

This clonotype was picked up a small number of times. The rearrangement uses TRBV2 and TRBJ1-5, with D possibly being TRBD1 (6 bases). This CDR3 spans 14 amino acids. Trimming removed 6 bases at V and 2 bases at J, with 11 bases between. The V gene's germline CDR1 is SNHLY and CDR2 FYNNEI. The CDR3 reads CASSFRQGNQPQHF. For the CDR3, the DNA is TGTGCCAGCAGCTTTAGACAGGGCAATCAGCCCCAGCATTTT.

For this clonotype: One junction end does not reproduce the germline sequence, and a read error may be involved. The chain carries TRBV20-1 and TRBJ2-2; TRBD1 matches at 9 bases. The CDR3 contains 13 residues. Germline V gene lookup returns CDR1 DFQATT and CDR2 SNEGSKA (reference sequence). The CDR3: CSYRGRYTGGLFF. For the CDR3, the DNA is TGCAGTTACAGGGGGCGGTACACCGGGGGGCTGTTTTTT.

The rearrangement uses TRBV10-3 and TRBJ2-5, with 11 bases lining up with TRBD2. V was clipped by 4 bases and J by 5 bases; unmatched bases: 9. Germline CDR1 is ENHRY and CDR2 is SYGVKD. This CDR3 has 16 residues. The CDR3 here is CAISGLLAGGRETQYF. In nucleotides, the CDR3 is TGTGCCATCAGTGGATTGCTAGCGGGAGGTCGGGAGACCCAGTACTTC.

This chain connects TRBV5-1 to TRBJ1-2, with D perhaps TRBD1 (6 bases). V lost 0 bases and J lost 7, with 13 bases in between. Germline CDR1 is SGHRS and CDR2 is YFSETQ. The CDR3 consists of 14 residues. DNA of the CDR3: TGCGCCAGCAGCTTGGTACAGGGTGAAGGTGGCTACACCTTC. Translating it yields CASSLVQGEGGYTF.

Only one count was recorded for this clonotype. The chain uses TRBV9 and TRBJ1-2, with D uncertain. The germline V gene has CDR1 SGDLS and CDR2 YYNGEE. The V and J ends lost 5 bases and 5 bases respectively, with 13 bases between them. There are 13 residues in the CDR3. CDR3 in amino acids: CASSRDQPYGYTF. DNA of the CDR3: TGTGCCAGCAGTAGAGACCAGCCATATGGCTACACCTTC.

This clonotype showed up just a few times. The DNA for the CDR3 is TGCAGCGTAGCCGGGACAGGGGGTGATTACGAGCAGTACTTC. It encodes CSVAGTGGDYEQYF. The rearrangement uses TRBV29-1 and TRBJ2-7; 11 bases line up with TRBD1. The CDR3 sequence is 14 residues long. V shed 6 bases, J shed 4 bases, and the junction held 8 bases outside the gene matches. CDR1 is SQVTM, CDR2 ANQGSEA, per germline.

Of note for this clonotype: Because it lacks the conserved phenylalanine or tryptophan at the end, this CDR3 is likely a read error. The DNA is omitted, as the CDR3 cannot be located on it reliably, and the CDR3 follows TCRdb's listing. The chain is built from TRBV7-3 and TRBJ2-7. Germline V CDR1 and CDR2: SGHTA, FQGTGA. Counting both end residues, the CDR3 totals 8 amino acids. This chain's CDR3 is CASSLSTS.

This clonotype has just a few counts. This may arise from a read error, as a much more abundant clone is one base away. The chain uses TRBV24-1 and TRBJ1-1; the D gene is possibly TRBD1 (6 bases). Germline V gene sequence: CDR1 KGHDR, CDR2 SFDVKD. CDR3 length: 13 residues. Written as DNA, the CDR3 is TGTGCCACCAGTGATTTGAGGGGGACTGGAGCTTTCTTT. Translating it yields CATSDLRGTGAFF.